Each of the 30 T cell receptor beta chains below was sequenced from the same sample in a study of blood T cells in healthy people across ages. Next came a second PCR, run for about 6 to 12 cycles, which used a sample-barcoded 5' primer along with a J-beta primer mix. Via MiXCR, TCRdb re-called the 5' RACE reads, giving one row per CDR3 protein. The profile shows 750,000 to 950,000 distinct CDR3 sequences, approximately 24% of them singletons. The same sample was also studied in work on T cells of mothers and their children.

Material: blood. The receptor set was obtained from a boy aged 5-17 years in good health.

This CDR3 reads CSVGGQSNTGELFF. The CDR3 nucleotides are TGCAGCGTTGGGGGACAGAGCAACACCGGGGAGCTGTTTTTT. The chain uses TRBV29-1 and TRBJ2-2; 7 positions agree with TRBD1. Germline assignment: CDR1 SQVTM and CDR2 ANQGSEA. Trimming cost V 4 bases and J 2 bases; bases outside gene matches: 4. The CDR3 has 14 residues.

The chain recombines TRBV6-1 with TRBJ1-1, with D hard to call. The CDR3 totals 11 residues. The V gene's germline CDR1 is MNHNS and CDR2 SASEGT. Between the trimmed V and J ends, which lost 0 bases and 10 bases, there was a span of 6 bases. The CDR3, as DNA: TGTGCCAGCAGTGAAGCGGAGAGAGCTTTCTTT. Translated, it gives CASSEAERAFF.

CDR3 in amino acids: CASSWGDYTEAFF. The CDR3, as DNA: TGCGCCAGCAGCTGGGGGGATTACACTGAAGCTTTCTTT. The V and J genes are TRBV5-1 and TRBJ1-1; the D gene is possibly TRBD1 (5 bases). CDR1 SGHRS and CDR2 YFSETQ come from the germline V gene. V lost 3 bases, J lost 3 bases, and 9 bases lay in between. The CDR3 loop spans 13 amino acids.

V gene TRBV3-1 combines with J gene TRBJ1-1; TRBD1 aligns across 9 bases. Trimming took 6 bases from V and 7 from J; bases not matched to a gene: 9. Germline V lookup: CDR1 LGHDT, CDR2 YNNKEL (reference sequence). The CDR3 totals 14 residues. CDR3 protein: CASRVSGQGDEAFF. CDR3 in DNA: TGTGCCAGCAGGGTCTCGGGACAGGGTGATGAAGCTTTCTTT.

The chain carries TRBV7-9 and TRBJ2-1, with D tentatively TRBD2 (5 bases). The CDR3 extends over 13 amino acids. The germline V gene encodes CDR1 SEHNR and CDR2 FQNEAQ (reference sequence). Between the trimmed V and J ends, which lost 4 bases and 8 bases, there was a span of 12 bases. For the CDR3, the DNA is TGTGCCAGCAGCTCACTAGGGAACTATGAGCAGTTCTTC. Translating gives CASSSLGNYEQFF.

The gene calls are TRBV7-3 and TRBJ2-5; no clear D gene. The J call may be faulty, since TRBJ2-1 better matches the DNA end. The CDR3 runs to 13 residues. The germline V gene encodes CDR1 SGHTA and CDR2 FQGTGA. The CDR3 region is CASSTLQLDEQFF. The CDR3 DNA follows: TGTGCCAGCAGCACGCTACAGTTAGATGAGCAGTTCTTC.

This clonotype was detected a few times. CDR3 sequence: CASSPRDSGANVLTF. The CDR3 DNA sequence: TGTGCCAGCTCACCACGGGACTCTGGGGCCAACGTCCTGACTTTC. The V call is TRBV18, the J call TRBJ2-6; D gene uncertain. The germline V gene has CDR1 KGHSH and CDR2 LQKENI. The CDR3 has 15 amino acids. Trimming took off 1 base at V and 0 bases at J, with 4 bases between the two ends. Filled out from reference TRBV18 and TRBJ2-6, the complete variable domain reads NAGVMQNPRHLVRRRGQEARLRCSPMKGHSHVYWYRQLPEEGLKFMVYLQKENIIDESGMPKERFSAEFPKEGPSILRIQQVVRGDSAAYFCASSPRDSGANVLTFGAGSRLTVL.

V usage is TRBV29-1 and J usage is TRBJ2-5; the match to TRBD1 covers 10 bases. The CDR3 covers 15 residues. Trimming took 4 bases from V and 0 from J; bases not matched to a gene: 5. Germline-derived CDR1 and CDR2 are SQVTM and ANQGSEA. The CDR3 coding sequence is TGCAGCGTTGGGTTGGGACAGGGGCACCAAGAGACCCAGTACTTC. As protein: CSVGLGQGHQETQYF.

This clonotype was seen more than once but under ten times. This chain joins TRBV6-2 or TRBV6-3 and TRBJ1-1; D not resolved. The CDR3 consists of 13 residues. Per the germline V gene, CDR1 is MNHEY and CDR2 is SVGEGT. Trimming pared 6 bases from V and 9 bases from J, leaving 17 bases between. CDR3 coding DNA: TGTGCCAGCAGCTTAGGCGCGGGTCTAAAAGCTTTCTTT. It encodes CASSLGAGLKAFF.

CDR3 amino acids: CASSLRTSGGRHDQETQYF. CDR3 bases: TGTGCCAGCAGCCTCCGGACTAGCGGGGGGCGACATGACCAAGAGACCCAGTACTTC. The rearrangement uses TRBV11-2 and TRBJ2-5, with 14 bases fitting TRBD2. There are 19 residues in the CDR3. Germline CDR1 reads SGHAT; CDR2 reads FQNNGV. V gave up 5 bases and J gave up 0 bases; unmatched junction bases: 11.

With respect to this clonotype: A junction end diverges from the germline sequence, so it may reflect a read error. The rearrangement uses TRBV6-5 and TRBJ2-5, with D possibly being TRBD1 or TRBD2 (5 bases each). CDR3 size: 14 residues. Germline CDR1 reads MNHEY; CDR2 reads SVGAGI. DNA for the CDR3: TGTGCCGGCAGTTCTTCCGGGACCCAAGAGACCCAGTACTTC. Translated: CAGSSSGTQETQYF.

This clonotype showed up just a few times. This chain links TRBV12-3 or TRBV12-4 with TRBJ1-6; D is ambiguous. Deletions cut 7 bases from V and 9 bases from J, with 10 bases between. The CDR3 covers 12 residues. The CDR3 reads CASTLRGSPLHF. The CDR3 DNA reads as TGTGCCAGCACTCTCCGAGGTTCACCCCTCCACTTT.

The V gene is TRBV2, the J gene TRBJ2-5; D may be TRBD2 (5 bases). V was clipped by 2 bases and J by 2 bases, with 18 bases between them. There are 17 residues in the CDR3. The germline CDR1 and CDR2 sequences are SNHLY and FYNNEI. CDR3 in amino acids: CASSESVPGRGQETQYF. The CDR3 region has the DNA TGTGCCAGCAGTGAATCCGTCCCCGGGCGCGGGCAAGAGACCCAGTACTTC.

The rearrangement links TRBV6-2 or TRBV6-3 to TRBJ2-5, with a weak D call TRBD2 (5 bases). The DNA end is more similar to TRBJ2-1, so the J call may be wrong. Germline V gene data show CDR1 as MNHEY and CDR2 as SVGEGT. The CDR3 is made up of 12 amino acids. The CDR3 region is CASRAETNEQFF. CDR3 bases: TGTGCCAGCAGAGCGGAAACGAATGAGCAGTTCTTC.

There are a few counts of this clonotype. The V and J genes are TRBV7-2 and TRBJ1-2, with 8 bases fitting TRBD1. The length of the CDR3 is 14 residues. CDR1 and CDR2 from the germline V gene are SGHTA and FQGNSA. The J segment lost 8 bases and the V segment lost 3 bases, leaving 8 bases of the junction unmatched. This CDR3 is CASSFDRGRSGYTF. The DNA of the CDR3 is TGTGCCAGCAGCTTCGACAGGGGCCGGAGCGGCTACACCTTC.

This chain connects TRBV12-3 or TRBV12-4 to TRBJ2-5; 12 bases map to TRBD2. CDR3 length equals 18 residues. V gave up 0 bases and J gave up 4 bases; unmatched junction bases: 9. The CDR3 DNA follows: TGTGCCAGCAGTTTAGCGCTGGAACTAGCGGGGGGAGGAGAGACCCAGTACTTC. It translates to CASSLALELAGGGETQYF.

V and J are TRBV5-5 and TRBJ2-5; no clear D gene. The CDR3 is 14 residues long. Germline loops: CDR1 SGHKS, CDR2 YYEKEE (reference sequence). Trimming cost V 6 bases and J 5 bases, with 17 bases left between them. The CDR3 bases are TGTGCCAGCAAGGGCGGTTCCTCCTCGGAGACCCAGTACTTC. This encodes CASKGGSSSETQYF.

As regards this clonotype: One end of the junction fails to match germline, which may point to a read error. As DNA, the CDR3 is TGTGCCAGCAGCTTTCAGGTAGCAGATACGCGGTATTTT. As protein: CASSFQVADTRYF. The rearrangement uses TRBV7-2 and TRBJ2-3; D gene uncertain. The length of the CDR3 is 13 residues. The germline V gene has CDR1 SGHTA and CDR2 FQGNSA.

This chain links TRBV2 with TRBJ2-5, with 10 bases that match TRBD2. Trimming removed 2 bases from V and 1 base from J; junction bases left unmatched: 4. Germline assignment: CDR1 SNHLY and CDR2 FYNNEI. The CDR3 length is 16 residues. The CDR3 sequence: CASSESSGGPQETQYF. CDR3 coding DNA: TGTGCCAGCAGTGAATCTAGCGGGGGCCCCCAAGAGACCCAGTACTTC.

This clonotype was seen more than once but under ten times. The CDR3 loop is CASSPRTGATQETQYF. As DNA, the CDR3 is TGTGCCAGCAGCCCACGTACGGGGGCCACCCAAGAGACCCAGTACTTC. The J gene is TRBJ2-5, the V gene TRBV11-2, with D perhaps matching TRBD1 or TRBD2 (6 bases each). The length of the CDR3 is 16 residues. V was clipped by 5 bases and J by 1 base, with 17 bases between them. Germline V gene lookup returns CDR1 SGHAT and CDR2 FQNNGV.

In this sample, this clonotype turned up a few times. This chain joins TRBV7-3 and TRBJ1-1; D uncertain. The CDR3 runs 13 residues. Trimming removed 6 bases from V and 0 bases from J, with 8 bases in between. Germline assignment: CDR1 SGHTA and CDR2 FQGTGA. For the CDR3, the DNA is TGTGCCAGCAGAGCCTCGTTGAACACTGAAGCTTTCTTT. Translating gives CASRASLNTEAFF.

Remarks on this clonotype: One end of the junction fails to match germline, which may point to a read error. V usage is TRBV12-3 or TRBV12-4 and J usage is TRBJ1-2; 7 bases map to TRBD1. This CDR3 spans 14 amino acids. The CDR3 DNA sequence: TGTGCCAGCAGTCTCCGACAGGGCGGCTATGGCTACTCCTTC. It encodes CASSLRQGGYGYSF.

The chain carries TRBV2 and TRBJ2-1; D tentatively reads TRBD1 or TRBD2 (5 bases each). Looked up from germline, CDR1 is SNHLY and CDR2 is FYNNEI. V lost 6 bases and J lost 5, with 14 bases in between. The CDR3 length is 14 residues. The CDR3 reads CASSRDGVNNEQFF. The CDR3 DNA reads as TGTGCCAGCAGCAGGGACGGAGTGAACAATGAGCAGTTCTTC.

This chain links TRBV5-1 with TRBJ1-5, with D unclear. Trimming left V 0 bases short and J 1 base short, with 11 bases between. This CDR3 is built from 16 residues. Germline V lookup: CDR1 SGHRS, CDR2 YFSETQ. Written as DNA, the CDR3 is TGCGCCAGCAGCTTGGGGGTATCCGGCAGCAATCAGCCCCAGCATTTT. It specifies CASSLGVSGSNQPQHF. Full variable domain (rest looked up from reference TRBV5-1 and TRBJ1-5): KAGVTQTPRYLIKTRGQQVTLSCSPISGHRSVSWYQQTPGQGLQFLFEYFSETQRNKGNFPGRFSGRQFSNSRSEMNVSTLELGDSALYLCASSLGVSGSNQPQHFGDGTRLSIL.

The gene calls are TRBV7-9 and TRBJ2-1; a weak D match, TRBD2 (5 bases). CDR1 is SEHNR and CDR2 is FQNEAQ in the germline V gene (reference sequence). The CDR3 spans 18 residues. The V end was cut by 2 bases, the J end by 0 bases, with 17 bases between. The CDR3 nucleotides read TGTGCCAGCAGCTTACAGCGGACTTTAACCTACTCCTACAATGAGCAGTTCTTC. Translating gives CASSLQRTLTYSYNEQFF. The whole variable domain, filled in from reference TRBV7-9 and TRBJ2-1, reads DTGVSQNPRHKITKRGQNVTFRCDPISEHNRLYWYRQTLGQGPEFLTYFQNEAQLEKSRLLSDRFSAERPKGSFSTLEIQRTEQGDSAMYLCASSLQRTLTYSYNEQFFGPGTRLTVL.

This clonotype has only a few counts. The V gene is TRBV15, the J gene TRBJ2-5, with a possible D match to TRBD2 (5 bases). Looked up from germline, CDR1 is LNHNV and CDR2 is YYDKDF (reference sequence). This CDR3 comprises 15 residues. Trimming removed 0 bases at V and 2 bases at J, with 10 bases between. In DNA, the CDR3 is TGTGCCACCAGCAGAGATCCCGGGAAACAAGAGACCCAGTACTTC. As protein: CATSRDPGKQETQYF.

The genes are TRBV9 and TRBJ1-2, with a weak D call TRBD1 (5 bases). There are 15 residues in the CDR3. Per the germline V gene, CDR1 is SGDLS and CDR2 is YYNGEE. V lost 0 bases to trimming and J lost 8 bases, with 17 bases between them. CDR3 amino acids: CASSVGGGTKGGYTF. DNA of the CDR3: TGTGCCAGCAGCGTAGGAGGCGGGACTAAAGGGGGCTACACCTTC.

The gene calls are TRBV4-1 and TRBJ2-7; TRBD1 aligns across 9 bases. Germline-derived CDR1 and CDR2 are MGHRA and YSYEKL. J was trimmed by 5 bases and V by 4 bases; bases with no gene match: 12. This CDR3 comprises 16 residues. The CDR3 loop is CASSPPTTGGNHEQYF. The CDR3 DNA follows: TGCGCCAGCAGCCCTCCGACGACAGGGGGTAATCACGAGCAGTACTTC.

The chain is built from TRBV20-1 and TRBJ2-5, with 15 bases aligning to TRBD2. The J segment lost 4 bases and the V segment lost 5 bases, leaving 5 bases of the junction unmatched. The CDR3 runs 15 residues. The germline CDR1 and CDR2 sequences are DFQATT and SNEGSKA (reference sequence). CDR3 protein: CSAGTSGGLAETQYF. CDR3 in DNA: TGCAGTGCTGGGACTAGCGGGGGGCTAGCAGAGACCCAGTACTTC.

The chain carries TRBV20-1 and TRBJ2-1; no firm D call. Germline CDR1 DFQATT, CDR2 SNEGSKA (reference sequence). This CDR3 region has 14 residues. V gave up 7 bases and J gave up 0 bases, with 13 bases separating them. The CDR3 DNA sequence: TGCAGTGTAACTAAGCGTTTCTCCTACAATGAGCAGTTCTTC. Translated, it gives CSVTKRFSYNEQFF.